The next 30 T cell receptor beta chains were all read from a single sample in a study of vaccination effects on CD4 cells after COVID-19. CD4+ T cell isolation took place after about 11 days of culture. The repertoire was sequenced with immunoSEQ multiplex PCR; TCRdb's copy has only in-frame clones and lacks some. The sample holds tens of thousands of clones, 65% to 70% seen once. The antigens these receptors bind are not known. The source was CD4+ T cells from PBMCs cultured without peptide, collected before COVID-19 vaccination. Receptors were obtained from a human donor who received a COVID-19 vaccine.

This clone has only a few counts. The chain recombines TRBV4-1 with TRBJ1-5; no clear D gene. The CDR3 runs 16 residues. Germline assignment: CDR1 MGHRA and CDR2 YSYEKL. The ends were cut back, 0 bases at V and 0 bases at J, with 9 bases in the middle. The DNA for the CDR3 is TGCGCCAGCAGCCAAGATGAACAGTATAGCAATCAGCCCCAGCATTTT. The encoded protein is CASSQDEQYSNQPQHF.

The chain uses TRBV5-1 and TRBJ2-5; 11 bases are shared with TRBD2. Germline loops: CDR1 SGHRS, CDR2 YFSETQ. V shed 5 bases and J 2 bases; nucleotides not matched to a gene: 5. This CDR3 spans 15 amino acids. Here the CDR3 DNA reads TGCGCCAGCAGAGCCCTAGCGGGGGGACAAGAGACCCAGTACTTC. Protein sequence: CASRALAGGQETQYF.

V and J are TRBV6-5 and TRBJ1-2; D may be TRBD1 (5 bases). Trimming shortened V by 2 bases and J by 7 bases, and 20 bases separated the two germline ends. Germline V lookup: CDR1 MNHEY, CDR2 SVGAGI. The CDR3 covers 16 residues. DNA of the CDR3: TGTGCCAGCAGTTACGTTCCAGGGTCCTTTTTTGGTGGCTACACCTTC. This sequence encodes CASSYVPGSFFGGYTF.

The chain carries TRBV12-5 and TRBJ1-2; D possibly corresponds to TRBD1 (6 bases). Germline loops: CDR1 LGHNT, CDR2 FRNRAP. V shed 6 bases and J shed 4 bases, with 21 bases lying between them. This CDR3 region has 16 residues. The CDR3 reads CASGPAGGPTGYGYTF. The CDR3 DNA sequence: TGTGCTAGTGGGCCCGCGGGGGGCCCAACAGGCTATGGCTACACCTTC.

The CDR3 nucleotides read TGCGCCAGCAGGAAGACAGGGGAGAGTGAAGCTTTCTTT. Its translation: CASRKTGESEAFF. This sequence joins TRBV10-1 and TRBJ1-1, with 8 bases that match TRBD1. Per the germline V gene, CDR1 is WNHNN and CDR2 is SYGVQD (reference sequence). The CDR3 contains 13 residues. Trimming cost V 6 bases and J 7 bases; bases outside gene matches: 7.

The V call is TRBV5-1, the J call TRBJ2-5, with no clear D. The CDR3 has 11 amino acids. Germline V gene lookup returns CDR1 SGHRS and CDR2 YFSETQ. The germline V and J ends were trimmed by 4 bases and 2 bases, with 3 bases remaining between them. CDR3 DNA sequence: TGCGCCAGCAGCCTACAAGAGACCCAGTACTTC. Translation gives CASSLQETQYF.

This clone was seen a few times. V is TRBV3-1 (or the pseudogene TRBV3-2) and J is TRBJ2-2, with TRBD1 as a possible D gene (6 bases). V lost 0 bases to trimming and J lost 3 bases, with 20 bases between them. The CDR3 contains 19 residues. Germline V CDR1 and CDR2: LGHDT, YNNKEL (reference sequence). The CDR3 DNA follows: TGTGCCAGCAGCCAAGAGTACATTTGGGGGCAGGAATACACCGGGGAGCTGTTTTTT. Its translation: CASSQEYIWGQEYTGELFF.

This clone was detected only a few times. J is TRBJ1-2 and V is TRBV4-1, with a tentative D call TRBD1 (5 bases). Between the trimmed V and J ends, which lost 1 base and 4 bases, there was a span of 13 bases. CDR3 size: 15 residues. Germline values: CDR1 MGHRA, CDR2 YSYEKL. The CDR3 reads CASSQARGGLYGYTF. CDR3 nucleotide sequence: TGCGCCAGCAGCCAAGCTAGGGGCGGCCTCTATGGCTACACCTTC.

In this sample, this clone turned up a few times. The chain uses TRBV2 and TRBJ1-5; 9 bases are a match to TRBD1. Trimming cost V 7 bases and J 3 bases; bases outside gene matches: 10. The CDR3 is 16 residues long. Germline V gene data show CDR1 as SNHLY and CDR2 as FYNNEI. CDR3 loop: CASKRTGASLNQPQHF. The CDR3 DNA sequence: TGTGCCAGCAAGAGGACAGGGGCTTCTCTCAATCAGCCCCAGCATTTT.

This sequence joins TRBV6-5 and TRBJ1-3, with D perhaps matching TRBD1 (6 bases). The germline V and J ends were trimmed by 7 bases and 0 bases, with 13 bases remaining between them. Looked up from germline, CDR1 is MNHEY and CDR2 is SVGAGI. CDR3 length equals 15 residues. In DNA, the CDR3 is TGTGCCAGCATTTATGGGGGCCCCTCTGGAAACACCATATATTTT. It encodes CASIYGGPSGNTIYF.

CDR3 DNA: TGTGCCAGCAGTGAATTGGGGCGGGTAGAGACCCAGTACTTC. Residues: CASSELGRVETQYF. The rearrangement uses TRBV6-1 and TRBJ2-5, with D possibly being TRBD1 or TRBD2 (5 bases each). The CDR3 is 14 residues long. Per germline, CDR1 MNHNS and CDR2 SASEGT. Trimming shortened V by 2 bases and J by 4 bases, and 11 bases separated the two germline ends.

This clone was observed once. The chain recombines TRBV11-2 with TRBJ1-4; TRBD1 matches 7 bases. Germline V CDR1 and CDR2: SGHAT, FQNNGV. The CDR3 runs to 16 residues. After removal of 1 base from V and 5 bases from J, the junction contained 7 bases not matched to a gene. The CDR3: CASSLAAGTDNEKLFF. The CDR3 bases are TGTGCCAGCAGCTTAGCCGCCGGGACAGACAATGAAAAACTGTTTTTT.

The chain couples TRBV7-8 to TRBJ2-5, with 7 bases lining up with TRBD1. V was pared by 0 bases and J by 5 bases, with 3 bases of the junction left unmatched. Germline V gene data show CDR1 as SGHVS and CDR2 as FQNEAQ. The CDR3 runs 14 residues. CDR3 in DNA: TGTGCCAGCAGCTTAGCAGGGGGCCGGGAGACCCAGTACTTC. Encoded protein: CASSLAGGRETQYF.

The chain links TRBV6-2 or TRBV6-3 to TRBJ2-7; 10 bases align to TRBD2. Germline V lookup: CDR1 MNHEY, CDR2 SVGEGT. The CDR3 length is 14 residues. V lost 5 bases to trimming and J lost 9 bases; unmatched junction nucleotides: 10. The chain's CDR3 is CASSVSGRDFGQYF. The DNA for the CDR3 is TGTGCCAGCAGTGTCAGCGGGAGGGACTTCGGGCAGTACTTC.

The chain links TRBV5-4 to TRBJ2-1; D gene uncertain. The CDR3 totals 14 residues. Germline CDR1 is SGHNT and CDR2 is YYREEE (reference sequence). V was shortened by 0 bases and J by 4 bases, with 8 bases between the two germline ends. CDR3 coding DNA: TGTGCCAGCAGCTTGGCCGGTCAATACAATGAGCAGTTCTTC. This translates into CASSLAGQYNEQFF. Drawing the rest from reference TRBV5-4 and TRBJ2-1, the complete variable domain is ETGVTQSPTHLIKTRGQQVTLRCSSQSGHNTVSWYQQALGQGPQFIFQYYREEENGRGNFPPRFSGLQFPNYSSELNVNALELDDSALYLCASSLAGQYNEQFFGPGTRLTVL.

J is TRBJ2-7 and V is TRBV5-1; D is tentatively TRBD1 or TRBD2 (6 bases each). Germline V gives CDR1 SGHRS, CDR2 YFSETQ. The CDR3 covers 14 residues. Trimming shortened V by 4 bases and J by 7 bases, and 18 bases separated the two germline ends. CDR3 nucleotide sequence: TGCGCCAGCAGCCCGGCCTTACAGGGAGGTGAGCAGTACTTC. It codes for CASSPALQGGEQYF. Full variable domain (remainder filled in from reference TRBV5-1 and TRBJ2-7): KAGVTQTPRYLIKTRGQQVTLSCSPISGHRSVSWYQQTPGQGLQFLFEYFSETQRNKGNFPGRFSGRQFSNSRSEMNVSTLELGDSALYLCASSPALQGGEQYFGPGTRLTVT.

This chain joins TRBV11-3 and TRBJ1-2; 11 bases align to TRBD1. V was pared by 4 bases and J by 8 bases, with 6 bases of the junction left unmatched. The CDR3 contains 14 residues. Germline CDR1 is SGHNT and CDR2 is YENEEA. Here the CDR3 reads CASSSGQGAAGYTF. The CDR3 DNA reads as TGTGCCAGCAGCTCTGGACAGGGGGCGGCGGGCTACACCTTC.

The chain is built from TRBV11-3 and TRBJ1-1; no clear D. The CDR3 contains 14 residues. Germline CDR1 SGHNT, CDR2 YENEEA. V was cut by 4 bases and J by 5 bases, with 14 bases left in between. The CDR3 is CASSSTSGKTEAFF. As DNA, the CDR3 is TGTGCCAGCAGCTCAACCTCGGGAAAAACTGAAGCTTTCTTT.

V usage is TRBV5-1 and J usage is TRBJ1-5, with 9 positions matching TRBD1. The germline V gene encodes CDR1 SGHRS and CDR2 YFSETQ. The J segment lost 2 bases and the V segment lost 0 bases, leaving 0 bases of the junction unmatched. The CDR3 consists of 15 residues. The CDR3 bases are TGCGCCAGCAGCTTGGGACAGGGGGGCAATCAGCCCCAGCATTTT. Translation: CASSLGQGGNQPQHF.

V gene TRBV9 combines with J gene TRBJ2-1; D is ambiguous. This CDR3 has 12 amino acids. Germline V gives CDR1 SGDLS, CDR2 YYNGEE. Between the trimmed V and J ends, which lost 0 bases and 7 bases, there was a span of 5 bases. CDR3 coding DNA: TGTGCCAGCAGCGTAGATTTGAATGAGCAGTTCTTC. Its protein is CASSVDLNEQFF.

This clone turned up a few times. The chain recombines TRBV7-6 with TRBJ1-3, with TRBD1 as a possible D gene (6 bases). Germline CDR1 is SGHVS and CDR2 is FNYEAQ. The CDR3 consists of 17 residues. The V gene lost 5 bases and the J gene lost 0 bases, with 17 bases spanning the gap. The CDR3 region is CASSRAPQGDSGNTIYF. In DNA form, the CDR3 reads TGTGCCAGCAGCCGGGCCCCACAGGGAGACTCTGGAAACACCATATATTTT.

The sample holds a few counts of this clone. The chain recombines TRBV19 with TRBJ2-7; 10 nucleotides agree with TRBD2. CDR3 length: 15 residues. V lost 4 bases and J lost 3; bases outside the gene matches: 6. Germline V gene data show CDR1 as LNHDA and CDR2 as SQIVND (reference sequence). As DNA, the CDR3 is TGTGCCAGTAGTACCGGGACTAGCGCATTCTACGAGCAGTACTTC. This translates into CASSTGTSAFYEQYF. The full variable domain, completed using reference TRBV19 and TRBJ2-7, is DGGITQSPKYLFRKEGQNVTLSCEQNLNHDAMYWYRQDPGQGLRLIYYSQIVNDFQKGDIAEGYSVSREKKESFPLTVTSAQKNPTAFYLCASSTGTSAFYEQYFGPGTRLTVT.

The rearrangement uses TRBV12-5 and TRBJ1-3; D is unclear. Germline CDR1 reads LGHNT; CDR2 reads FRNRAP. V lost 6 bases, J lost 12 bases, and 15 bases lay in between. The CDR3 has 12 residues. The CDR3 loop is CASGFGKTLIYF. The CDR3, as DNA: TGTGCTAGTGGGTTCGGGAAGACACTCATATATTTT.

Worth noting for this clone: The identical CDR3 is also encoded by other nucleotide sequences in the sample. The J gene is TRBJ2-5, the V gene TRBV3-1 (or the pseudogene TRBV3-2); no reliable D call. Looked up from germline, CDR1 is LGHDT and CDR2 is YNNKEL (reference sequence). The CDR3 consists of 13 residues. V lost 3 bases, J lost 3 bases, and 8 bases lay in between. The CDR3 DNA sequence: TGTGCCAGCAGCCAGGGCTTAAAAGAGACCCAGTACTTC. Amino acid sequence: CASSQGLKETQYF.

The rearrangement uses TRBV27 and TRBJ1-2; maybe TRBD1 (6 bases). Germline V gene lookup returns CDR1 MNHEY and CDR2 SMNVEV (reference sequence). Trimming left V 4 bases short and J 0 bases short, with 18 bases between. This CDR3 is built from 17 residues. The CDR3, as DNA: TGTGCCAGCAGTTCTTTTCTCCGGGACACCTCTAACTATGGCTACACCTTC. Its protein product is CASSSFLRDTSNYGYTF.

The rearrangement uses TRBV29-1 and TRBJ2-3, with D hard to call. The germline gives CDR1 SQVTM, CDR2 ANQGSEA. The CDR3 extends over 12 amino acids. The ends were cut back, 4 bases at V and 4 bases at J, with 9 bases in the middle. The CDR3: CSVVIPADTQYF. Written as DNA, the CDR3 is TGCAGCGTTGTCATACCAGCAGATACGCAGTATTTT.

This chain uses TRBV6-5 with TRBJ2-7; D is unresolved. Germline V CDR1 and CDR2: MNHEY, SVGAGI. The length of the CDR3 is 14 residues. Trimming removed 8 bases at V and 0 bases at J, with 14 bases between. CDR3 loop: CASSGPLSSYEQYF. CDR3 nucleotides: TGTGCCAGCTCCGGTCCCTTAAGCTCCTACGAGCAGTACTTC.

This sequence joins TRBV29-1 and TRBJ2-3; D gene ambiguous. Germline V gene lookup returns CDR1 SQVTM and CDR2 ANQGSEA. Trimming removed 6 bases from V and 3 bases from J, with 10 bases in between. The CDR3 consists of 12 residues. In DNA, the CDR3 is TGCAGCGTAAATGAGGCGACAGATACGCAGTATTTT. As protein: CSVNEATDTQYF.

This rearrangement joins TRBV4-1 to TRBJ2-5; D remains ambiguous. The germline gives CDR1 MGHRA, CDR2 YSYEKL. This CDR3 comprises 13 residues. V lost 1 base to trimming and J lost 5 bases, with 8 bases between them. The CDR3 protein is CASSQVGRETQYF. The CDR3 nucleotides read TGCGCCAGCAGCCAAGTGGGCAGGGAGACCCAGTACTTC.

This chain connects TRBV4-2 to TRBJ2-3; 9 nucleotides align to TRBD2. The CDR3 consists of 16 residues. V shed 4 bases, J shed 0 bases, and the junction held 5 bases outside the gene matches. Germline CDR1 is LGHNA and CDR2 is YNFKEQ. The CDR3 loop is CASSPTSGTSTDTQYF. The CDR3 coding sequence is TGTGCCAGCAGCCCGACTAGCGGCACTAGCACAGATACGCAGTATTTT.